This T cell receptor beta chain was recovered during a study of graft-versus-host responses after intestinal transplantation. Study-wide background: Those transplanted obtained multivisceral, liver-intestinal, or isolated intestinal grafts. Each patient got anti-thymocyte globulin induction, then tacrolimus and steroids for roughly 3 years.

Using immunoSEQ multiplex PCR, the repertoire was profiled, and TCRdb retains in-frame clones only, with some absent. The sample comprises 99,000 or so clones, roughly 92% of which are singletons, and approximately 0.07% rests with the top ten. This CDR3 has 20 amino acids. CDR1 is SGHTA, CDR2 FQGTGA, per germline. Trimming shortened V by 4 bases and J by 1 base, and 23 bases separated the two germline ends. About this clone: Its cognate antigen is unknown.

This clonotype was obtained from a human donor who was the organ donor for an intestinal transplant. Sequenced material: unstimulated CD8+ T cells sorted from spleen or lymph node cells, taken before transplant. V is TRBV7-3 and J is TRBJ2-6; D is possibly TRBD1 (6 bases). The DNA for the CDR3 is TGTGCCAGCAGCTCTTTGGGGGCAGGCGCCCGCACTTCTGGGGCCAACGTCCTGACTTTC. Encoded protein: CASSSLGAGARTSGANVLTF.